Following are 30 T cell receptor beta chains from one sample sequenced in a study of response to subunit inactivated influenza vaccine. TCRdb fed the RT-PCR reads into MiXCR, producing one record per CDR3 protein. The sample includes around 580,000 distinct CDR3 sequences, about 12% of them seen just once. The sample consisted of PBMCs from blood, taken on the day of vaccination. These receptors originate from a man aged 50 or older who received an inactivated influenza vaccine.

The chain carries TRBV6-2 or TRBV6-3 and TRBJ1-5; no clear D gene. Germline CDR1 is MNHEY and CDR2 is SVGEGT. CDR3 length equals 13 residues. V lost 1 base and J lost 3, with 4 bases in between. CDR3 sequence (DNA): TGTGCCAGCAGTTACTTGGACAATCAGCCCCAGCATTTT. Its protein is CASSYLDNQPQHF.

The sample holds many counts of this clonotype. This rearrangement joins TRBV11-1 to TRBJ2-3; TRBD2 matches at 13 bases. The CDR3 is made up of 19 amino acids. Trimming took 5 bases from V and 10 from J; bases not matched to a gene: 21. Germline V CDR1 and CDR2: SGHAT, FQDESV (reference sequence). As DNA, the CDR3 is TGTGCCAGCAGCAACCCGACTAGCGGGGGGTCTCGCTTCGGGAGGGCGCAGTATTTT. Its protein is CASSNPTSGGSRFGRAQYF.

This clonotype was observed a few times. The V call is TRBV28, the J call TRBJ2-2; unclear D gene. V was clipped by 5 bases and J by 4 bases, with 14 bases between them. CDR1 is MDHEN, CDR2 SYDVKM, per germline. The CDR3 is made up of 15 amino acids. The CDR3 coding sequence is TGTGCCAGCAGTAAAGCGCTTGGACCCACCGGGGAGCTGTTTTTT. Translation gives CASSKALGPTGELFF.

This chain connects TRBV4-1 to TRBJ1-6; D may be TRBD1 (5 bases). Germline V gene lookup returns CDR1 MGHRA and CDR2 YSYEKL. V gave up 1 base and J gave up 9 bases, with 16 bases separating them. The CDR3 has 16 amino acids. The CDR3 DNA follows: TGCGCCAGCAGCCAAGGAGACAGCCTCCACGCTTCACCCCTCCACTTT. This translates into CASSQGDSLHASPLHF.

This clonotype was recorded many times. The V call is TRBV29-1, the J call TRBJ2-2, with D perhaps given as TRBD1 or TRBD2 (5 bases each). The CDR3 runs 15 residues. Germline CDR1 SQVTM, CDR2 ANQGSEA. V lost 7 bases and J lost 0, with 15 bases in between. In nucleotides, the CDR3 is TGCAGCGCTGGGGGAGCGCACTCGAACACCGGGGAGCTGTTTTTT. Its protein is CSAGGAHSNTGELFF.

CDR3 amino acids: CASSLQGSADTQYF. The DNA of the CDR3 is TGTGCCAGCAGCTTACAGGGTTCGGCAGATACGCAGTATTTT. V gene TRBV7-9 combines with J gene TRBJ2-3, with TRBD1 as a possible D gene (5 bases). V dropped 2 bases and J dropped 4 bases, with 10 bases sitting between them. The CDR3 is 14 amino acids. Germline V gives CDR1 SEHNR, CDR2 FQNEAQ (reference sequence).

This clonotype has just a few counts. V usage is TRBV30 and J usage is TRBJ1-5; D not resolved. The germline V gene has CDR1 GTSNPN and CDR2 SVGIG (reference sequence). This CDR3 comprises 14 residues. V was clipped by 2 bases and J by 0 bases, with 8 bases between them. Here the CDR3 DNA reads TGTGCCTGGAGTCCGTGGGGTAGCAATCAGCCCCAGCATTTT. Protein product: CAWSPWGSNQPQHF. Full variable domain (outside the CDR3, taken from reference TRBV30 and TRBJ1-5): SQTIHQWPATLVQPVGSPLSLECTVEGTSNPNLYWYRQAAGRGLQLLFYSVGIGQISSEVPQNLSASRPQDRQFILSSKKLLLSDSGFYLCAWSPWGSNQPQHFGDGTRLSIL.

The J gene is TRBJ2-2, the V gene TRBV4-2; D might be TRBD1 (6 bases). V lost 3 bases and J lost 4, with 15 bases in between. This CDR3 is 16 amino acids long. The germline CDR1 and CDR2 sequences are LGHNA and YNFKEQ. CDR3 sequence: CASSQEEIGGTGELFF. The DNA for the CDR3 is TGTGCCAGCAGCCAGGAAGAAATAGGGGGCACCGGGGAGCTGTTTTTT.

The rearrangement links TRBV6-4 to TRBJ2-2; D unresolved. The CDR3 consists of 15 residues. Trimming pared 6 bases from V and 0 bases from J, leaving 11 bases between. Germline V CDR1 and CDR2: MRHNA, SNTAGT. The DNA for the CDR3 is TGTGCCAGCAGGCCAAGCAACACGAACACCGGGGAGCTGTTTTTT. It codes for CASRPSNTNTGELFF.

This clonotype occurred many times. This chain connects TRBV3-1 to TRBJ1-2; D is possibly TRBD1 (5 bases). Germline V gives CDR1 LGHDT, CDR2 YNNKEL (reference sequence). Trimming removed 2 bases from V and 6 bases from J, with 16 bases in between. The CDR3 consists of 15 residues. In nucleotides, the CDR3 is TGTGCCAGCAGCCAATTCGGGGGGACTACGGATGGCTACACCTTC. Protein product: CASSQFGGTTDGYTF.

Ten or more counts support this clonotype. This chain connects TRBV7-2 to TRBJ2-2; D remains ambiguous. Trimming took off 6 bases at V and 5 bases at J, with 10 bases between the two ends. CDR1 and CDR2 from the germline V gene are SGHTA and FQGNSA. The CDR3 loop spans 13 amino acids. The CDR3 spells CASRHDQTGELFF. Here the CDR3 DNA reads TGTGCCAGCAGACATGACCAAACCGGGGAGCTGTTTTTT.

A remark on this clonotype: The junction departs from germline at one end; a sequencing error may be responsible. The chain carries TRBV27 and TRBJ1-2; TRBD1 is a possible D gene (6 bases). This CDR3 has 16 residues. The germline V gene encodes CDR1 MNHEY and CDR2 SMNVEV (reference sequence). CDR3 amino acids: CTSNSRHRGKDYGYTF. The CDR3 DNA is TGTACCAGCAACAGTCGGCATAGGGGGAAAGACTATGGCTACACCTTC.

V and J are TRBV12-3 or TRBV12-4 and TRBJ1-6; D is undetermined. The CDR3 has 17 residues. Deletions cut 5 bases from V and 1 base from J, with 15 bases between. The CDR3 DNA reads as TGTGCCAGCAGTCCTTTAGACGCCACGTCCTATAATTCACCCCTCCACTTT. The encoded protein is CASSPLDATSYNSPLHF.

This clonotype showed up just a few times. CDR3 bases: TGTGCCAGCAGCTTATCTAGCGGGGGACCCTTGGATACGCAGTATTTT. This encodes CASSLSSGGPLDTQYF. The rearrangement joins TRBV7-2 to TRBJ2-3; 10 bases are a match to TRBD2. V gave up 2 bases and J gave up 6 bases; unmatched junction bases: 8. There are 16 residues in the CDR3. CDR1 is SGHTA and CDR2 is FQGNSA in the germline V gene.

The genes are TRBV7-9 and TRBJ2-7; no clear D gene. Deletions cut 4 bases from V and 5 bases from J, with 9 bases between. The germline gives CDR1 SEHNR, CDR2 FQNEAQ (reference sequence). The CDR3 is made up of 12 amino acids. The CDR3 is CASSWAFDEQYF. DNA of the CDR3: TGTGCCAGCAGCTGGGCGTTCGACGAGCAGTACTTC.

This clonotype was detected only a few times. The chain employs TRBV20-1 and TRBJ2-1, with 7 bases matching TRBD1. CDR3 length: 13 residues. Germline lookup yields CDR1 DFQATT and CDR2 SNEGSKA (reference sequence). The V segment lost 4 bases and the J segment 5 bases; nucleotides outside the gene matches: 5. The CDR3 region is CSATRQGNNEQFF. In nucleotides, the CDR3 is TGCAGTGCTACTAGACAGGGAAACAATGAGCAGTTCTTC.

This clonotype occurred a few times. In DNA, the CDR3 is TGTGCCAGCAGCCAACAGTTGGGCAGGGACGACGAGCAGTACTTC. The encoded protein is CASSQQLGRDDEQYF. This chain uses TRBV7-2 with TRBJ2-7; either TRBD1 or TRBD2 may supply D (5 bases each). Between the trimmed V and J ends, which lost 5 bases and 5 bases, there was a span of 19 bases. Germline CDR1 reads SGHTA; CDR2 reads FQGNSA. The CDR3 loop spans 15 amino acids.

This clonotype came up a few times. The rearrangement uses TRBV9 and TRBJ2-7; D remains unclear. Germline V gene lookup returns CDR1 SGDLS and CDR2 YYNGEE. The CDR3 runs to 15 residues. V lost 0 bases to trimming and J lost 2 bases, with 12 bases between them. CDR3 sequence: CASSVGPGRAYEQYF. The CDR3 nucleotides are TGTGCCAGCAGCGTAGGTCCGGGTAGGGCCTACGAGCAGTACTTC.

This clonotype was picked up a small number of times. V and J are TRBV5-1 and TRBJ2-1; D might be TRBD1 (6 bases). CDR1 is SGHRS and CDR2 is YFSETQ in the germline V gene. This CDR3 is 15 amino acids long. Trimming took off 1 base at V and 3 bases at J, with 11 bases between the two ends. The CDR3 DNA is TGCGCCAGCAGCTTGTCAGGGGCCGACTACAATGAGCAGTTCTTC. Its protein product is CASSLSGADYNEQFF.

The chain uses TRBV5-1 and TRBJ2-1; the match to TRBD2 covers 8 bases. The junction had 10 bases not matched to a gene; V was cut back by 6 bases and J by 8 bases. Germline CDR1 and CDR2: SGHRS and YFSETQ. The CDR3 has 14 amino acids. In DNA, the CDR3 is TGCGCCAGCATACCACGGGGGGGTGCTGATGAGCAGTTCTTC. Protein sequence: CASIPRGGADEQFF.

V gene TRBV7-6 combines with J gene TRBJ1-4; 8 nucleotides align to TRBD1. Germline values: CDR1 SGHVS, CDR2 FNYEAQ. The length of the CDR3 is 17 residues. With 2 bases clipped from V and 6 bases from J, the junction kept 11 bases outside the gene matches. The chain's CDR3 is CASSLLGQGAGYEKLFF. CDR3 bases: TGTGCCAGCAGCTTATTAGGCCAGGGGGCAGGATATGAAAAACTGTTTTTT.

J is TRBJ1-1 and V is TRBV3-1; D gene ambiguous. CDR3 size: 15 residues. Deletions cut 0 bases from V and 11 bases from J, with 19 bases between. CDR1 and CDR2 from the germline V gene are LGHDT and YNNKEL (reference sequence). The CDR3: CASSQEFTRPGGAFF. CDR3 sequence (DNA): TGTGCCAGCAGCCAAGAATTTACGAGGCCAGGAGGCGCTTTCTTT. The full variable domain, in which reference TRBV3-1 and TRBJ1-1 provide the parts outside the CDR3, is DTAVSQTPKYLVTQMGNDKSIKCEQNLGHDTMYWYKQDSKKFLKIMFSYNNKELIINETVPNRFSPKSPDKAHLNLHINSLELGDSAVYFCASSQEFTRPGGAFFGQGTRLTVV.

This clonotype showed up many times. The chain has TRBV29-1 and TRBJ2-1; D perhaps matches TRBD2 (5 bases). There are 14 residues in the CDR3. Germline-derived CDR1 and CDR2 are SQVTM and ANQGSEA. V was cut by 1 base and J by 7 bases, with 14 bases left in between. Here the CDR3 reads CSVEALLSGNEQFF. CDR3 bases: TGCAGCGTTGAAGCCTTGTTATCGGGAAATGAGCAGTTCTTC.

This clonotype was counted at least ten times. This chain uses TRBV4-1 with TRBJ2-2; 7 nucleotides match TRBD2. V shed 1 base and J 7 bases; nucleotides not matched to a gene: 15. The CDR3 runs 18 residues. CDR1 and CDR2 from the germline V gene are MGHRA and YSYEKL. The CDR3, as DNA: TGCGCCAGCAGCCAAGTGGGGGAGGGTCCTCTGATAGACGGGGAGCTGTTTTTT. Translating gives CASSQVGEGPLIDGELFF.

This clonotype was observed a handful of times. The V gene is TRBV5-1, the J gene TRBJ2-3; 8 bases map to TRBD1. The germline CDR1 and CDR2 sequences are SGHRS and YFSETQ. CDR3 length: 15 amino acids. V gave up 4 bases and J gave up 1 base; unmatched junction bases: 5. The CDR3 reads CASSPQGVGTDTQYF. The CDR3, as DNA: TGCGCCAGCAGCCCACAGGGGGTGGGCACAGATACGCAGTATTTT.

The sample holds a few counts of this clonotype. V gene TRBV5-1 combines with J gene TRBJ1-6, with D uncertain. From germline, CDR1 is SGHRS and CDR2 YFSETQ. V dropped 5 bases and J dropped 1 base, with 10 bases sitting between them. The CDR3 sequence is 15 residues long. The CDR3 loop is CASSTGGSYNSPLHF. DNA of the CDR3: TGCGCCAGCAGTACGGGAGGATCCTATAATTCACCCCTCCACTTT.

At least ten counts were recorded for this clonotype. CDR3 residues: CASSQEAGQQQETQYF. CDR3 nucleotide sequence: TGTGCCAGCAGCCAAGAGGCCGGACAGCAACAAGAGACCCAGTACTTC. The rearrangement links TRBV4-2 to TRBJ2-5; D perhaps matches TRBD1 (6 bases). In germline, CDR1 is LGHNA, CDR2 YNFKEQ. V was shortened by 0 bases and J by 2 bases, with 13 bases between the two germline ends. This CDR3 contains 16 residues.

The chain carries TRBV10-3 and TRBJ2-3; no clear D. This CDR3 region has 14 residues. CDR1 ENHRY and CDR2 SYGVKD come from the germline V gene. V lost 0 bases and J lost 0, with 4 bases in between. The CDR3: CAISESGSTDTQYF. DNA of the CDR3: TGTGCCATCAGTGAGTCGGGGAGCACAGATACGCAGTATTTT.

This clonotype was picked up a small number of times. V usage is TRBV7-2 and J usage is TRBJ2-5; D is ambiguous. V was shortened by 4 bases and J by 4 bases, with 13 bases between the two germline ends. Germline V gene lookup returns CDR1 SGHTA and CDR2 FQGNSA. The CDR3 spans 14 residues. The CDR3 here is CASSSQASGETQYF. In nucleotides, the CDR3 is TGTGCCAGCAGCTCGCAGGCGTCTGGAGAGACCCAGTACTTC. Variable domain in full (rest from reference TRBV7-2 and TRBJ2-5): GAGVSQSPSNKVTEKGKDVELRCDPISGHTALYWYRQSLGQGLEFLIYFQGNSAPDKSGLPSDRFSAERTGGSVSTLTIQRTQQEDSAVYLCASSSQASGETQYFGPGTRLLVL.

V is TRBV20-1 and J is TRBJ2-5; 9 positions match TRBD2. There are 14 residues in the CDR3. CDR1 and CDR2 from the germline V gene are DFQATT and SNEGSKA (reference sequence). Trimming cost V 6 bases and J 1 base; bases outside gene matches: 6. For the CDR3, the DNA is TGCAGTGCCATGACTAGCGGAGTCCAAGAGACCCAGTACTTC. Amino acid sequence: CSAMTSGVQETQYF.